These 32 T cell receptor beta chains were all obtained from the same sample, sequenced in a study of T cells in Graves' hyperthyroidism and ophthalmopathy. The investigators amplified TCR beta CDR3 regions from RNA transcripts. Primed by the HTBI set, a first-round RT-PCR was run on the TCR CDR3. One entry per CDR3 protein, called by TCRdb with MiXCR from the multiplex PCR reads. The sample comprises 37,000 or so distinct CDR3 sequences, roughly half of which are singletons, and roughly 17% rests with the top ten. The sequenced sample consisted of blood. The receptor set was obtained from a man aged 40-49 years with Graves' ophthalmopathy.

This clonotype was counted at least ten times. The chain carries TRBV28 and TRBJ1-3; D remains unclear. In germline, CDR1 is MDHEN, CDR2 SYDVKM. The V and J ends lost 3 bases and 4 bases respectively, with 13 bases between them. CDR3 length: 15 amino acids. The CDR3 protein is CASSFQRLLGNTIYF. CDR3 in DNA: TGTGCCAGCAGTTTTCAGCGGCTTCTGGGAAACACCATATATTTT.

This clonotype was seen at least ten times. V usage is TRBV5-1 and J usage is TRBJ1-3, with D unresolved. CDR1 is SGHRS, CDR2 YFSETQ, per germline. The CDR3 sequence is 14 residues long. Trimming took off 4 bases at V and 2 bases at J, with 10 bases between the two ends. DNA of the CDR3: TGCGCCAGCAGCGTGGGCTGGGCTGGAAACACCATATATTTT. As protein: CASSVGWAGNTIYF.

This clonotype appeared a single time. The chain recombines TRBV20-1 with TRBJ2-2; maybe TRBD2 (6 bases). This CDR3 spans 18 amino acids. Germline-derived CDR1 and CDR2 are DFQATT and SNEGSKA (reference sequence). Trimming pared 0 bases from V and 17 bases from J, leaving 34 bases between. CDR3 nucleotide sequence: TGCAGTGCTAGAGATGAAACCCGGCTAGCGTCCTACACCGGGGACCTTTTTTTT. Its protein product is CSARDETRLASYTGDLFF.

The V and J genes are TRBV5-1 and TRBJ2-5, with D unresolved. V lost 0 bases, J lost 5 bases, and 14 bases lay in between. The CDR3 sequence is 15 residues long. Germline values: CDR1 SGHRS, CDR2 YFSETQ. The CDR3 spells CASSLALGRNETQYF. The CDR3 DNA reads TGCGCCAGCAGCTTGGCCCTTGGGCGGAATGAGACCCAGTACTTC.

This clonotype was found many times. The chain has TRBV5-1 and TRBJ1-6; D remains ambiguous. The V gene lost 8 bases and the J gene lost 6 bases, with 18 bases spanning the gap. CDR3 size: 15 residues. Per germline, CDR1 SGHRS and CDR2 YFSETQ. The CDR3 spells CARPPRSGINSPLHF. CDR3 DNA: TGCGCCAGACCCCCCAGGAGCGGGATTAATTCACCCCTCCACTTT.

The chain is built from TRBV5-1 and TRBJ2-7, with 9 bases identical to TRBD2. The V and J ends lost 0 bases and 5 bases, in that order; junction bases with no gene match: 3. In germline, CDR1 is SGHRS, CDR2 YFSETQ. The CDR3 length is 14 residues. The CDR3 loop reads CASSLAIAGDEQYF. The CDR3 DNA is TGCGCCAGCAGCTTGGCCATAGCGGGAGACGAGCAGTACTTC.

This clonotype was recorded only once. V gene TRBV12-5 combines with J gene TRBJ2-5; a possible D gene is TRBD2 (6 bases). Germline loops: CDR1 LGHNT, CDR2 FRNRAP. The CDR3 length is 13 residues. Trimming took 1 base from V and 11 from J, leaving 14 bases between them. The CDR3 here is CASGLGPKGTQYF. The DNA for the CDR3 is TGTGCTAGTGGTTTGGGACCGAAGGGGACTCAGTACTTC.

This clonotype showed up many times. This sequence joins TRBV20-1 and TRBJ1-1, with 8 bases fitting TRBD1. Germline CDR1 DFQATT, CDR2 SNEGSKA (reference sequence). CDR3 length equals 14 residues. CDR3 sequence (DNA): TGCCAAGGGGGTGGTCAGGGGGCTAACACTGAAGCTTTCTTT. Translation gives CQGGGQGANTEAFF.

This clonotype was counted ten times or more. CDR3 nucleotides: TGTGCCAGCAGCGCAACTAGCGCTTACGAGCAGTACTTC. It yields the protein CASSATSAYEQYF. J is TRBJ2-7 and V is TRBV9, with 7 bases that match TRBD2. The CDR3 has 13 residues. The ends lost 3 bases at V and 4 bases at J; junction bases unmatched: 4. The germline CDR1 and CDR2 sequences are SGDLS and YYNGEE.

V usage is TRBV7-9 and J usage is TRBJ1-2, with 8 bases fitting TRBD1. V lost 0 bases, J lost 8 bases, and 11 bases stayed unmatched. Germline CDR1 and CDR2: SEHNR and FQNEAQ (reference sequence). This CDR3 is built from 16 residues. The CDR3 protein is CASSLALQGDSSGYTF. The CDR3 DNA reads as TGTGCCAGCAGCTTAGCGCTACAGGGGGACAGCTCCGGCTACACCTTC.

About this clonotype: One junction end does not reproduce the germline sequence, and a read error may be involved. J is TRBJ1-3 and V is TRBV7-3, with unresolved D. There are 12 residues in the CDR3. Germline CDR1 SGHTA, CDR2 FQGTGA. Here the CDR3 DNA reads TGTGCCAGCGGCTTCACCGGAAACACCATATATTTT. It is translated as CASGFTGNTIYF.

V usage is TRBV7-6 and J usage is TRBJ2-7, with D possibly being TRBD1 (6 bases). There are 14 residues in the CDR3. V lost 1 base and J lost 3, with 10 bases in between. Per the germline V gene, CDR1 is SGHVS and CDR2 is FNYEAQ. This CDR3 is CASSLGQGYYEQYF. CDR3 nucleotide sequence: TGTGCCAGCAGCTTAGGTCAGGGGTACTACGAGCAGTACTTC.

The chain recombines TRBV20-1 with TRBJ2-1; the D gene is possibly TRBD2 (5 bases). The CDR3 is 15 amino acids. The germline gives CDR1 DFQATT, CDR2 SNEGSKA (reference sequence). The ends were cut back, 6 bases at V and 7 bases at J, with 22 bases in the middle. The CDR3, as DNA: TGCAGTGCCCCACCGGGATGTGATGTTAGAAATGAGCAGTTCTTC. Protein product: CSAPPGCDVRNEQFF.

In this sample, this clonotype turned up many times. This sequence joins TRBV6-1 and TRBJ1-6; no definite D call. The CDR3 runs to 16 residues. Trimming cost V 6 bases and J 7 bases, with 19 bases left between them. The V gene's germline CDR1 is MNHNS and CDR2 SASEGT. CDR3 sequence: CASRPVLENTNSPLHF. CDR3 bases: TGTGCCAGCAGACCCGTTTTGGAGAATACAAATTCACCCCTCCACTTT.

This clonotype was picked up many times. V and J are TRBV5-6 and TRBJ2-5, with 11 bases identical to TRBD1. The CDR3 is made up of 15 amino acids. After removal of 4 bases from V and 4 bases from J, the junction contained 6 bases not matched to a gene. CDR1 and CDR2 from the germline V gene are SGHDT and YYEEEE. The CDR3 protein is CASSLTGTGGETQYF. Here the CDR3 DNA reads TGTGCCAGCAGCCTCACCGGGACAGGGGGAGAGACCCAGTACTTC.

There are many counts of this clonotype. The rearrangement uses TRBV19 and TRBJ2-1; 11 bases line up with TRBD2. This CDR3 is built from 16 residues. The V segment lost 3 bases and the J segment 3 bases; nucleotides outside the gene matches: 4. Per the germline V gene, CDR1 is LNHDA and CDR2 is SQIVND (reference sequence). This CDR3 is CASSILAGGVYNEQFF. CDR3 nucleotide sequence: TGTGCCAGTAGTATCCTAGCGGGGGGCGTCTACAATGAGCAGTTCTTC. The full variable domain, with the rest looked up from reference TRBV19 and TRBJ2-1, is DGGITQSPKYLFRKEGQNVTLSCEQNLNHDAMYWYRQDPGQGLRLIYYSQIVNDFQKGDIAEGYSVSREKKESFPLTVTSAQKNPTAFYLCASSILAGGVYNEQFFGPGTRLTVL.

This clonotype has a count of ten or more. The chain recombines TRBV6-1 with TRBJ2-1, with 12 bases that match TRBD2. Germline lookup yields CDR1 MNHNS and CDR2 SASEGT. The J segment lost 8 bases and the V segment lost 6 bases, leaving 2 bases of the junction unmatched. The CDR3 totals 13 residues. CDR3 loop: CASRGLAGDEQFF. CDR3 coding DNA: TGTGCCAGCAGGGGACTAGCGGGCGATGAGCAGTTCTTC.

The table lists this clonotype with many counts. V is TRBV5-4 and J is TRBJ2-7; 10 positions match TRBD1. V lost 2 bases to trimming and J lost 6 bases; unmatched junction nucleotides: 8. Looked up from germline, CDR1 is SGHNT and CDR2 is YYREEE (reference sequence). This CDR3 comprises 15 residues. CDR3 coding DNA: TGTGCCAGCAGCTTACCCGGGACAGGGGTGTCCGAGCAGTACTTC. Amino acids: CASSLPGTGVSEQYF.

This clonotype has at least ten counts. CDR3 in amino acids: CASSETNYGYTF. Written as DNA, the CDR3 is TGTGCCAGCTCCGAAACAAACTATGGCTACACCTTC. J is TRBJ1-2 and V is TRBV12-3 or TRBV12-4; D is undetermined. V lost 8 bases and J 2 bases, leaving 9 bases between the germline ends. The CDR3 length is 12 residues.

The chain recombines TRBV5-1 with TRBJ1-4; 8 bases align to TRBD1. Germline V gene lookup returns CDR1 SGHRS and CDR2 YFSETQ. V shed 0 bases and J 7 bases; nucleotides not matched to a gene: 2. This CDR3 has 14 amino acids. The CDR3 is CASSLEGTGEKLFF. CDR3 DNA sequence: TGCGCCAGCAGCTTGGAGGGGACAGGTGAAAAACTGTTTTTT.

The chain uses TRBV5-1 and TRBJ2-7; D gene unclear. Trimming left V 2 bases short and J 8 bases short, with 2 bases between. Germline V gene lookup returns CDR1 SGHRS and CDR2 YFSETQ. The CDR3 consists of 9 residues. The CDR3, as DNA: TGCGCCAGCAGCTTTCAGCAGTACTTC. As protein: CASSFQQYF.

By share, this clonotype ranks as medium-sized. CDR3 nucleotide sequence: TGTGCCATCAGTGAGTCGGGGGGTGGGCAGTACTTC. Its translation is CAISESGGGQYF. J is TRBJ2-7 and V is TRBV10-3, with a weak D call TRBD2 (6 bases). CDR1 and CDR2 (germline): ENHRY, SYGVKD. The CDR3 is 12 amino acids. The V end lost 0 bases, the J end lost 9 bases, and 9 bases lay between the germline ends.

V usage is TRBV2 and J usage is TRBJ1-2; TRBD1 is a possible D gene (6 bases). The CDR3 runs 14 residues. The V end lost 4 bases, the J end lost 8 bases, and 17 bases lay between the germline ends. Looked up from germline, CDR1 is SNHLY and CDR2 is FYNNEI. The CDR3 DNA follows: TGTGCCAGCAGTGTTGGGACACCCAGCTCCGGCTACACCTTC. Residues: CASSVGTPSSGYTF.

The sample holds many counts of this clonotype. The chain has TRBV11-2 and TRBJ1-1; D is unclear. Germline CDR1 is SGHAT and CDR2 is FQNNGV. This CDR3 region has 15 residues. Between the trimmed V and J ends, which lost 0 bases and 4 bases, there was a span of 12 bases. CDR3 in DNA: TGTGCCAGCAGCTTAGATCAGTACGTGGGCACTGAAGCTTTCTTT. Amino acids: CASSLDQYVGTEAFF. The whole variable domain, remainder taken from reference TRBV11-2 and TRBJ1-1, is EAGVAQSPRYKIIEKRQSVAFWCNPISGHATLYWYQQILGQGPKLLIQFQNNGVVDDSQLPKDRFSAERLKGVDSTLKIQPAKLEDSAVYLCASSLDQYVGTEAFFGQGTRLTVV.

This clonotype appeared many times. The chain combines TRBV2 with TRBJ2-7, with TRBD1 identical over 9 bases. CDR3 size: 17 residues. Germline lookup yields CDR1 SNHLY and CDR2 FYNNEI. V gave up 7 bases and J gave up 3 bases; unmatched junction bases: 16. The CDR3 here is CASNLDRGLRLDYEQYF. DNA of the CDR3: TGTGCCAGCAACCTGGACAGGGGCCTCCGTTTAGACTACGAGCAGTACTTC.

This clonotype was counted many times. The chain employs TRBV20-1 and TRBJ2-5, with D perhaps TRBD1 (6 bases). The CDR3 loop spans 13 amino acids. The germline V gene has CDR1 DFQATT and CDR2 SNEGSKA (reference sequence). Between the trimmed V and J ends, which lost 7 bases and 4 bases, there was a span of 16 bases. The CDR3 sequence is CSGKQGPGETQYF. The CDR3 DNA is TGCAGTGGCAAGCAGGGGCCAGGAGAGACCCAGTACTTC.

The chain links TRBV20-1 to TRBJ2-3, with 12 nucleotides matching TRBD2. CDR3 size: 14 residues. The J segment lost 11 bases and the V segment lost 6 bases, leaving 12 bases of the junction unmatched. Germline V gene lookup returns CDR1 DFQATT and CDR2 SNEGSKA (reference sequence). The CDR3 is CSASPLAGGGRQYF. Here the CDR3 DNA reads TGCAGTGCCTCCCCCCTAGCGGGGGGGGGAAGGCAGTATTTT.

As regards this clonotype: Germline and junction disagree at one end, which may indicate a read error. The chain is built from TRBV10-3 and TRBJ1-2, with D hard to call. CDR1 and CDR2 from the germline V gene are ENHRY and SYGVKD. CDR3 length: 11 amino acids. CDR3 residues: CAISINYGYTF. The CDR3 region has the DNA TGTGCGATCAGCATAAACTATGGCTACACCTTC.

Many counts were recorded for this clonotype. The gene calls are TRBV20-1 and TRBJ1-1, with D possibly matching TRBD1 (5 bases). Trimming cost V 3 bases and J 1 base, with 12 bases left between them. The CDR3 has 14 amino acids. CDR1 is DFQATT, CDR2 SNEGSKA, per germline (reference sequence). CDR3 in amino acids: CSASQNGGNTEAFF. CDR3 in DNA: TGCAGTGCTAGTCAGAATGGGGGGAACACTGAAGCTTTCTTT.

This sequence joins TRBV12-3 or TRBV12-4 and TRBJ2-3; 8 positions match TRBD2. CDR3 size: 16 residues. The V segment lost 6 bases and the J segment 2 bases; nucleotides outside the gene matches: 10. The CDR3 DNA reads as TGTGCCAGCAGGAATAGCGGGGCCCTCCTCACAGATACGCAGTATTTT. Residues: CASRNSGALLTDTQYF.

This clonotype has a handful of counts. The rearrangement uses TRBV7-3 and TRBJ2-3, with D possibly matching TRBD2 (6 bases). Germline CDR1 is SGHTA and CDR2 is FQGTGA. This CDR3 comprises 15 residues. Trimming pared 6 bases from V and 2 bases from J, leaving 15 bases between. The CDR3 loop is CASSLKGGDTDTQYF. The CDR3, as DNA: TGTGCCAGCAGTCTCAAGGGAGGAGACACAGATACGCAGTATTTT.

The chain carries TRBV24-1 and TRBJ2-5; 7 bases line up with TRBD2. From germline, CDR1 is KGHDR and CDR2 SFDVKD. The CDR3 runs to 15 residues. With V trimmed by 5 bases and J by 4 bases, 9 bases remained unmatched. The CDR3 bases are TGTGCCACCAGTGCTAGAGAGACGGGGGGAGAGACCCAGTACTTC. It encodes CATSARETGGETQYF.